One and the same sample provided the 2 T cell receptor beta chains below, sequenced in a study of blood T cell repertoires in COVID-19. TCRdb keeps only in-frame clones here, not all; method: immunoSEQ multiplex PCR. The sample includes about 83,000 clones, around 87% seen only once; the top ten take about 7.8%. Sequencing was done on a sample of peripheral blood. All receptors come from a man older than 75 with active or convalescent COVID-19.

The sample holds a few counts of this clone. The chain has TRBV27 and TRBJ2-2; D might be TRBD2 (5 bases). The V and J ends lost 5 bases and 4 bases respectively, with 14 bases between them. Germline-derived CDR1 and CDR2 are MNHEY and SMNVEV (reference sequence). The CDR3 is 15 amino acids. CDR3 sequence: CASSGTGFSTGELFF. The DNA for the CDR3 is TGTGCCAGCAGTGGAACGGGATTTAGCACCGGGGAGCTGTTTTTT.

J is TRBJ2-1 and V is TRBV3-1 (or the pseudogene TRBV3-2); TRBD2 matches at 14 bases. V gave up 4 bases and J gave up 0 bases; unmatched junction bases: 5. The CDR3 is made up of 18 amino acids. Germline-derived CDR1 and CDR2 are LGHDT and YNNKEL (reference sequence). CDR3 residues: CASSRGTSGSSSYNEQFF. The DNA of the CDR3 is TGTGCCAGCAGCCGGGGGACTAGCGGGAGTAGCTCCTACAATGAGCAGTTCTTC.